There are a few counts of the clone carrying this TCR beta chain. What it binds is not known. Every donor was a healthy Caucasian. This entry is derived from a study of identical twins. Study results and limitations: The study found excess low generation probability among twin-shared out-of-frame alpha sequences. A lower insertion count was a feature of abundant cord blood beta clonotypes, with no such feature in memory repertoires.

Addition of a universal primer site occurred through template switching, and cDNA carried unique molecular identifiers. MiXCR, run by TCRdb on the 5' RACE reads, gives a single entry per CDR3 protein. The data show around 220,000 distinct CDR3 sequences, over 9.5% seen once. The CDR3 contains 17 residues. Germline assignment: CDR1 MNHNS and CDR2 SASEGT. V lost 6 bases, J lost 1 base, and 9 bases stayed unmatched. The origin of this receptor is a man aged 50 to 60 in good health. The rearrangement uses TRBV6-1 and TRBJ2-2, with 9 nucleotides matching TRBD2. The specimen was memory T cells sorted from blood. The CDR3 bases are TGTGCCAGCAGCACGCCTAGAGCGGGAGGGAACACCGGGGAGCTGTTTTTT. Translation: CASSTPRAGGNTGELFF.